This T cell receptor beta chain was recorded in a study of OX40 agonist ivuxolimab in advanced cancers. Study as a whole: The treatment was a fully human IgG2 OX40 agonist, ivuxolimab.

Sequenced by immunoSEQ multiplex PCR; TCRdb stores in-frame clones only, minus some. The sample includes 30,000 to 40,000 clones, approximately 89% seen only once; the top ten take approximately 9.1%. Overall study results and limits: CD4+ and CD8+ T cells in blood underwent clonal expansion by week 6 at 0.1 to 3.0 mg/kg.

A note on this clone: Its antigen is still unknown.

Specimen: CD4+ or CD8+ T cells sorted from blood, collected in a trial of the OX40 agonist ivuxolimab. This TCR derives from an adult with an advanced solid tumor such as melanoma, head and neck, liver or kidney cancer.

CDR3 sequence (DNA): TGTGCCAGCAGCAACACAGCGGGGGAGGTCGCGGCTTTCTTT. This sequence encodes CASSNTAGEVAAFF. This chain uses TRBV9 with TRBJ1-1, with TRBD1 as a possible D gene (5 bases). V was cut by 4 bases and J by 11 bases, with 21 bases left in between. The CDR3 is 14 amino acids. Germline values: CDR1 SGDLS, CDR2 YYNGEE.